This T cell receptor (beta chain) was obtained from a study of technical replicates of blood from several donors. Assay used: immunoSEQ multiplex PCR; TCRdb lists only in-frame clones, some missing. In the table there are about 94,000 clones, more than 90% of which are singletons. Trimming cost V 4 bases and J 1 base; bases outside gene matches: 2. The germline V gene has CDR1 SGHRS and CDR2 YFSETQ. The CDR3 totals 13 residues. The clonotype was recovered from a human donor in good health. The chain links TRBV5-1 to TRBJ2-7, with 7 bases matching TRBD2. Sequenced material: T cells isolated from PBMCs. The CDR3 protein is CASSGGGSYEQYF. The CDR3 DNA reads TGCGCCAGCAGCGGCGGGGGTTCCTACGAGCAGTACTTC. The full variable domain, rest sourced from reference TRBV5-1 and TRBJ2-7, is KAGVTQTPRYLIKTRGQQVTLSCSPISGHRSVSWYQQTPGQGLQFLFEYFSETQRNKGNFPGRFSGRQFSNSRSEMNVSTLELGDSALYLCASSGGGSYEQYFGPGTRLTVT.